Below are 16 T cell receptor beta chains sequenced from a single sample in a study of T cell responses to AZD1222 COVID-19 vaccine. The table came from immunoSEQ multiplex PCR; TCRdb's copy has only in-frame clones and leaves some out. The data hold over 85,000 clones, with 80% to 95% observed a single time. Sequenced material: peripheral blood, taken 28 days after the second AZD1222 dose. The receptor source for this set is an adult who received the AZD1222 COVID-19 vaccine.

V and J are TRBV5-1 and TRBJ1-1; D uncertain. The V gene's germline CDR1 is SGHRS and CDR2 YFSETQ. Trimming left V 0 bases short and J 3 bases short, with 6 bases between. This CDR3 comprises 13 residues. This CDR3 reads CASSLAGDTEAFF. In DNA form, the CDR3 reads TGCGCCAGCAGCTTGGCGGGTGACACTGAAGCTTTCTTT. Combining the CDR3 with reference TRBV5-1 and TRBJ1-1 gives the whole variable domain KAGVTQTPRYLIKTRGQQVTLSCSPISGHRSVSWYQQTPGQGLQFLFEYFSETQRNKGNFPGRFSGRQFSNSRSEMNVSTLELGDSALYLCASSLAGDTEAFFGQGTRLTVV.

The chain combines TRBV7-2 with TRBJ2-2; TRBD1 agrees at 8 bases. The germline CDR1 and CDR2 sequences are SGHTA and FQGNSA. This CDR3 spans 14 amino acids. With 7 bases clipped from V and 7 bases from J, the junction kept 8 bases outside the gene matches. CDR3 nucleotides: TGTGCCAGCAACATGTGGACAGGGATCGGGGAGCTGTTTTTT. Amino acids: CASNMWTGIGELFF. Variable domain in full (rest from reference TRBV7-2 and TRBJ2-2): GAGVSQSPSNKVTEKGKDVELRCDPISGHTALYWYRQSLGQGLEFLIYFQGNSAPDKSGLPSDRFSAERTGGSVSTLTIQRTQQEDSAVYLCASNMWTGIGELFFGEGSRLTVL.

This CDR3 is CASSLGVAGGTDTQYF. The CDR3 region has the DNA TGTGCCAGCAGCTTAGGCGTAGCGGGGGGCACAGATACGCAGTATTTT. The chain joins TRBV7-2 to TRBJ2-3; 9 nucleotides align to TRBD2. The CDR3 spans 16 residues. The trim removed 1 base at V and 1 base at J, leaving 3 bases unmatched. Looked up from germline, CDR1 is SGHTA and CDR2 is FQGNSA.

J is TRBJ1-5 and V is TRBV6-6, with D uncertain. The CDR3 spans 16 residues. V lost 5 bases and J lost 3, with 17 bases in between. CDR1 is MNHNY, CDR2 SVGAGI, per germline (reference sequence). CDR3 DNA sequence: TGTGCCAGCAGTCCGACGGGGAGCGTCCACAATCAGCCCCAGCATTTT. It is translated as CASSPTGSVHNQPQHF.

The CDR3 DNA reads as TGTGCCAGCAGACAGGGGAACGCGAACACCGGGGAGCTGTTTTTT. It translates to CASRQGNANTGELFF. V gene TRBV6-5 combines with J gene TRBJ2-2, with 7 nucleotides matching TRBD1. The length of the CDR3 is 15 residues. The germline gives CDR1 MNHEY, CDR2 SVGAGI. V dropped 6 bases and J dropped 0; count of bases not matched to a gene: 4.

This chain joins TRBV14 and TRBJ2-1, with 7 bases identical to TRBD2. The length of the CDR3 is 15 residues. CDR1 and CDR2 from the germline V gene are SGHDN and FVKESK. V was pared by 3 bases and J by 3 bases, with 5 bases of the junction left unmatched. The chain's CDR3 is CASSQPAGVYNEQFF. The CDR3 DNA is TGTGCCAGCAGCCAGCCGGCGGGGGTCTACAATGAGCAGTTCTTC.

This chain uses TRBV6-5 with TRBJ2-2; a possible D gene is TRBD2 (6 bases). The CDR3 is 13 residues long. Trimming cost V 7 bases and J 6 bases, with 12 bases left between them. Germline-derived CDR1 and CDR2 are MNHEY and SVGAGI. This CDR3 is CASILARAGELFF. CDR3 nucleotides: TGTGCCAGCATACTAGCAAGGGCCGGGGAGCTGTTTTTT.

The chain joins TRBV4-1 to TRBJ1-1; D is uncertain. The CDR3 is 16 residues long. Germline loops: CDR1 MGHRA, CDR2 YSYEKL. The V gene lost 5 bases and the J gene lost 4 bases, with 20 bases spanning the gap. The CDR3 nucleotides read TGCGCCAGCAGCGGAGTTGGGTTCCTCGTGGGCACTGAAGCTTTCTTT. This sequence encodes CASSGVGFLVGTEAFF.

The chain combines TRBV19 with TRBJ1-5; 9 bases are a match to TRBD1. The germline V gene has CDR1 LNHDA and CDR2 SQIVND (reference sequence). The CDR3 is made up of 16 amino acids. V was clipped by 5 bases and J by 7 bases; unmatched bases: 12. CDR3 in amino acids: CASSASRDREYQPQHF. CDR3 nucleotides: TGTGCCAGTAGTGCCTCCAGGGACAGGGAATACCAGCCCCAGCATTTT.

The genes are TRBV6-5 and TRBJ2-7, with 8 bases fitting TRBD2. The CDR3 sequence is 13 residues long. V lost 5 bases, J lost 5 bases, and 5 bases stayed unmatched. Germline V gene sequence: CDR1 MNHEY, CDR2 SVGAGI. CDR3 sequence (DNA): TGTGCCAGCAGTCGGGGGGGCCCCCACGAGCAGTACTTC. Translated: CASSRGGPHEQYF.

This chain joins TRBV7-2 and TRBJ2-7; 7 bases agree with TRBD2. CDR3 length equals 14 residues. Germline trimming cut 5 bases from V and 2 bases from J; bases unmatched to any gene: 6. Germline CDR1 is SGHTA and CDR2 is FQGNSA. CDR3 amino acids: CASSQWGGAYEQYF. The DNA of the CDR3 is TGTGCCAGCAGCCAATGGGGGGGGGCCTACGAGCAGTACTTC.

This chain uses TRBV18 with TRBJ2-3; 12 bases fit TRBD1. CDR1 KGHSH and CDR2 LQKENI come from the germline V gene. The junction had 12 bases not matched to a gene; V was cut back by 3 bases and J by 5 bases. The CDR3 length is 18 residues. The CDR3 nucleotides read TGTGCCAGCTCACCCCCTAGGGGGACAGGGGGCGATGTAGATACGCAGTATTTT. Protein product: CASSPPRGTGGDVDTQYF.

The count of this clone is one. Here the CDR3 DNA reads TGTGCCATCAGTGCCCCTTCCGCAGGGGACTATGGCTACACCTTC. Amino acids: CAISAPSAGDYGYTF. The chain recombines TRBV10-3 with TRBJ1-2; tentative D call: TRBD1 (6 bases). Trimming took 4 bases from V and 3 from J, leaving 15 bases between them. The CDR3 runs to 15 residues. Germline loops: CDR1 ENHRY, CDR2 SYGVKD.

This clone turned up a few times. This rearrangement joins TRBV4-1 to TRBJ1-1; 9 nucleotides agree with TRBD1. J lost 6 bases, V lost 4 bases, and 6 bases had no gene match. The CDR3 totals 14 residues. Per the germline V gene, CDR1 is MGHRA and CDR2 is YSYEKL. The CDR3 region is CASSPNRGLAEAFF. The DNA of the CDR3 is TGCGCCAGCAGCCCAAACAGGGGGCTCGCTGAAGCTTTCTTT.

The V gene is TRBV7-2, the J gene TRBJ1-1, with unresolved D. Germline-derived CDR1 and CDR2 are SGHTA and FQGNSA. The CDR3 has 14 amino acids. V lost 5 bases to trimming and J lost 2 bases, with 12 bases between them. DNA for the CDR3: TGTGCCAGCAGCCCTCTGGGCAGCAACACTGAAGCTTTCTTT. This gives the protein CASSPLGSNTEAFF.

This clone was recorded a few times. The chain couples TRBV4-2 to TRBJ1-6; possibly TRBD1 for D (6 bases). The germline CDR1 and CDR2 sequences are LGHNA and YNFKEQ. The CDR3 is 18 amino acids. Trimming removed 0 bases from V and 10 bases from J, with 22 bases in between. In DNA, the CDR3 is TGTGCCAGCAGCCAAGATCTCTTTAGGGCGGGGGCATGGTCACCCCTCCACTTT. This sequence encodes CASSQDLFRAGAWSPLHF.